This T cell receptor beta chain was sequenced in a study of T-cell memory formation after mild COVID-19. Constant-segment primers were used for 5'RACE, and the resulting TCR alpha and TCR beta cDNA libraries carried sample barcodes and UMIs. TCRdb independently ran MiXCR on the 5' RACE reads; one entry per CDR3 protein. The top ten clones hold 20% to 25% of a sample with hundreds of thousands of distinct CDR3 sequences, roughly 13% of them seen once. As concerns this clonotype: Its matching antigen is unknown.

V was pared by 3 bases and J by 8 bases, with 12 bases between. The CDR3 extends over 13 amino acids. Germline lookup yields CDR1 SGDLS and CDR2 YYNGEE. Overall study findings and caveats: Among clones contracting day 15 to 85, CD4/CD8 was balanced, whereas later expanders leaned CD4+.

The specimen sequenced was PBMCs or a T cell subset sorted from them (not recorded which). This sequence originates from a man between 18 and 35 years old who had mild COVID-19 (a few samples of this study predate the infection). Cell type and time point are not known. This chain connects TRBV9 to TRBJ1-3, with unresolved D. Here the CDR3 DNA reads TGTGCCAGCAGCGCCAACTCGGGTGACACCATATATTTT. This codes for CASSANSGDTIYF.